The 25 T cell receptor beta chains reported below all come from one sample, sequenced in a study of blood T cell repertoires in COVID-19. Libraries were prepared by immunoSEQ multiplex PCR; TCRdb keeps only in-frame clonotypes and omits some of them. There are 90,000 to 120,000 clones in the sample; around 90% occur only once, and 5.7% lies in the top ten. Sequenced input: peripheral blood. The origin of the receptors is a man between 70 and 80 years old with acute or convalescent COVID-19.

The V gene is TRBV16, the J gene TRBJ1-5, with a tentative D call TRBD1 (5 bases). The CDR3 loop spans 15 amino acids. Trimming pared 7 bases from V and 2 bases from J, leaving 15 bases between. Germline CDR1 is KGHSY and CDR2 is FQNENV. CDR3 DNA sequence: TGTGCCAGCACACGGACACGGAATGGCAATCAGCCCCAGCATTTT. It codes for CASTRTRNGNQPQHF.

This clone has more than one count but fewer than ten. V usage is TRBV5-4 and J usage is TRBJ2-7, with TRBD1 matching 10 bases. V lost 4 bases to trimming and J lost 3 bases; unmatched junction nucleotides: 7. CDR1 is SGHNT and CDR2 is YYREEE in the germline V gene (reference sequence). The CDR3 contains 15 residues. CDR3 DNA: TGTGCCAGCAGCAACACCGGGACAGGGGACTACGAGCAGTACTTC. Amino acids: CASSNTGTGDYEQYF. The full variable domain, completed using reference TRBV5-4 and TRBJ2-7, is ETGVTQSPTHLIKTRGQQVTLRCSSQSGHNTVSWYQQALGQGPQFIFQYYREEENGRGNFPPRFSGLQFPNYSSELNVNALELDDSALYLCASSNTGTGDYEQYFGPGTRLTVT.

The chain recombines TRBV5-4 with TRBJ1-2, with D perhaps TRBD1 (6 bases). The CDR3 has 16 amino acids. V was clipped by 4 bases and J by 2 bases, with 18 bases between them. Germline V gives CDR1 SGHNT, CDR2 YYREEE (reference sequence). CDR3 DNA sequence: TGTGCCAGCAGCCTCGGTGCCGGGACAAAGAACTATGGCTACACCTTC. Translated, it gives CASSLGAGTKNYGYTF.

This chain links TRBV3-1 (or the pseudogene TRBV3-2) with TRBJ2-2, with 8 positions matching TRBD1. V lost 4 bases, J lost 6 bases, and 4 bases stayed unmatched. Germline V gene lookup returns CDR1 LGHDT and CDR2 YNNKEL (reference sequence). This CDR3 spans 14 amino acids. The CDR3 is CASSRTDRAGELFF. The CDR3 region has the DNA TGTGCCAGCAGCCGCACGGACAGGGCCGGGGAGCTGTTTTTT.

V usage is TRBV18 and J usage is TRBJ1-1; TRBD1 aligns across 8 bases. From germline, CDR1 is KGHSH and CDR2 LQKENI. CDR3 size: 15 residues. The J segment lost 1 base and the V segment lost 4 bases, leaving 5 bases of the junction unmatched. The CDR3 sequence is CASSRDRFENTEAFF. The DNA of the CDR3 is TGTGCCAGCTCACGGGACAGGTTTGAGAACACTGAAGCTTTCTTT.

The chain combines TRBV19 with TRBJ2-1; D is undetermined. The germline V gene has CDR1 LNHDA and CDR2 SQIVND (reference sequence). The length of the CDR3 is 14 residues. V was cut by 3 bases and J by 4 bases, with 10 bases left in between. CDR3 sequence (DNA): TGTGCCAGTAGTATGCGAACTTATTACAATGAGCAGTTCTTC. Encoded protein: CASSMRTYYNEQFF.

The rearrangement joins TRBV19 to TRBJ2-3, with TRBD1 as a possible D gene (5 bases). This CDR3 region has 15 residues. Trimming left V 6 bases short and J 0 bases short, with 13 bases between. Germline-derived CDR1 and CDR2 are LNHDA and SQIVND (reference sequence). CDR3 DNA: TGTGCCAGTAGAATACAGGTAACGAGCACAGATACGCAGTATTTT. Translating gives CASRIQVTSTDTQYF.

This rearrangement joins TRBV29-1 to TRBJ2-2; 8 nucleotides match TRBD2. V lost 5 bases and J lost 5; bases outside the gene matches: 10. The CDR3 consists of 15 residues. Germline CDR1 SQVTM, CDR2 ANQGSEA. CDR3 coding DNA: TGCAGCGTTAAGAGAGCGGGAGTTGAAACCGGGGAGCTGTTTTTT. Translating it yields CSVKRAGVETGELFF.

V gene TRBV7-6 combines with J gene TRBJ2-1; 15 nucleotides match TRBD2. Looked up from germline, CDR1 is SGHVS and CDR2 is FNYEAQ. With 4 bases clipped from V and 8 bases from J, the junction kept 3 bases outside the gene matches. The CDR3 is 15 amino acids. The CDR3 protein is CASSWGLAGGDEQFF. CDR3 DNA: TGTGCCAGCAGCTGGGGACTAGCGGGAGGCGATGAGCAGTTCTTC.

The chain is built from TRBV13 and TRBJ2-3, with D perhaps matching TRBD1 (5 bases). The CDR3 loop spans 15 amino acids. Germline V lookup: CDR1 PRHDT, CDR2 FYEKMQ (reference sequence). V shed 0 bases and J shed 2 bases, with 9 bases lying between them. CDR3 in DNA: TGTGCCAGCAGCTTAGGGTCAGGGAACACAGATACGCAGTATTTT. Translating it yields CASSLGSGNTDTQYF.

The chain combines TRBV7-2 with TRBJ1-5; TRBD1 agrees at 10 bases. Germline V lookup: CDR1 SGHTA, CDR2 FQGNSA. V was pared by 5 bases and J by 11 bases, with 9 bases of the junction left unmatched. The length of the CDR3 is 14 residues. The CDR3 coding sequence is TGTGCCAGCAGCGTCTCCGGGACAGGGGCGGCCCAGCATTTT. Amino acids: CASSVSGTGAAQHF.

This chain links TRBV6-5 with TRBJ1-5, with 7 bases lining up with TRBD1. After removal of 0 bases from V and 3 bases from J, the junction contained 2 bases not matched to a gene. Germline V gene lookup returns CDR1 MNHEY and CDR2 SVGAGI. The CDR3 length is 15 residues. CDR3 sequence reads: CASSYSGTANQPQHF. CDR3 nucleotide sequence: TGTGCCAGCAGTTACTCAGGGACAGCCAATCAGCCCCAGCATTTT.

This chain connects TRBV3-1 (or the pseudogene TRBV3-2) to TRBJ2-5; weak D call: TRBD2 (7 bases). The CDR3 runs to 15 residues. Looked up from germline, CDR1 is LGHDT and CDR2 is YNNKEL (reference sequence). The V end was cut by 4 bases, the J end by 5 bases, with 17 bases between. The DNA for the CDR3 is TGTGCCAGCAGCCCCTCCCGGGGGGCAGGGGAGACCCAGTACTTC. This codes for CASSPSRGAGETQYF.

The chain is built from TRBV18 and TRBJ2-5; D unclear. The CDR3 runs to 13 residues. V was shortened by 8 bases and J by 1 base, with 11 bases between the two germline ends. The germline CDR1 and CDR2 sequences are KGHSH and LQKENI. The CDR3: CASAPGLQETQYF. The CDR3 region has the DNA TGTGCCAGCGCCCCAGGCCTCCAAGAGACCCAGTACTTC.

The chain couples TRBV6-5 to TRBJ2-7; a possible D gene is TRBD1 (5 bases). The CDR3 totals 14 residues. Trimming stripped 0 bases from V and 9 bases from J, with 15 bases between. The germline V gene encodes CDR1 MNHEY and CDR2 SVGAGI. This chain's CDR3 is CASSYSRGERGQYF. In DNA form, the CDR3 reads TGTGCCAGCAGTTACTCGAGAGGTGAAAGGGGGCAGTACTTC.

The chain is built from TRBV19 and TRBJ2-1; 11 bases align to TRBD2. V shed 9 bases, J shed 8 bases, and the junction held 9 bases outside the gene matches. The length of the CDR3 is 14 residues. CDR1 is LNHDA and CDR2 is SQIVND in the germline V gene (reference sequence). The CDR3, as DNA: TGTGCCAGCCAGACTAGCGGGATAGGCGATGAGCAGTTCTTC. As protein: CASQTSGIGDEQFF.

The chain is built from TRBV29-1 and TRBJ1-2; possibly TRBD1 for D (5 bases). Deletions cut 4 bases from V and 3 bases from J, with 6 bases between. The CDR3 runs to 11 residues. Germline CDR1 is SQVTM and CDR2 is ANQGSEA. The CDR3 reads CSVAGDYGYTF. DNA for the CDR3: TGCAGCGTTGCGGGGGACTATGGCTACACCTTC.

CDR3 in amino acids: CASSPQSQNTEAFF. The CDR3 DNA sequence: TGTGCCAGCTCACCACAGAGCCAGAACACTGAAGCTTTCTTT. V usage is TRBV18 and J usage is TRBJ1-1; D is undetermined. Trimming pared 1 base from V and 1 base from J, leaving 7 bases between. CDR1 and CDR2 from the germline V gene are KGHSH and LQKENI. The CDR3 runs to 14 residues.

V and J are TRBV7-9 and TRBJ2-7; 7 bases align to TRBD1. The CDR3 is made up of 14 amino acids. Looked up from germline, CDR1 is SEHNR and CDR2 is FQNEAQ (reference sequence). Losses at the gene ends were 0 bases for V and 6 bases for J; bases not matched to a gene: 5. The CDR3 DNA is TGTGCCAGCAGCTTAGCAGGGGGCTATTTCGAGCAGTACTTC. Amino acids: CASSLAGGYFEQYF.

The rearrangement uses TRBV7-3 and TRBJ2-2; D gene ambiguous. In germline, CDR1 is SGHTA, CDR2 FQGTGA. This CDR3 contains 13 residues. With 5 bases removed from V and 0 bases from J, the gap between germline ends came to 4 bases. CDR3 in DNA: TGTGCCAGCAGCCTTTCGAACACCGGGGAGCTGTTTTTT. It specifies CASSLSNTGELFF.

V gene TRBV30 combines with J gene TRBJ1-2; D is possibly TRBD1 (5 bases). V was shortened by 4 bases and J by 8 bases, with 17 bases between the two germline ends. This CDR3 is 13 amino acids long. Germline CDR1 is GTSNPN and CDR2 is SVGIG (reference sequence). CDR3 residues: CAWKWGREGGYTF. DNA for the CDR3: TGTGCCTGGAAATGGGGCAGGGAGGGAGGCTACACCTTC.

The chain carries TRBV12-5 and TRBJ2-7; 10 nucleotides agree with TRBD2. CDR1 LGHNT and CDR2 FRNRAP come from the germline V gene. The V segment lost 1 base and the J segment 0 bases; nucleotides outside the gene matches: 6. CDR3 length: 17 residues. In DNA form, the CDR3 reads TGTGCTAGTGGTTTGGGGCCCGGGACTAGCGACTCCTACGAGCAGTACTTC. As protein: CASGLGPGTSDSYEQYF.

This clone came up a few times. The rearrangement joins TRBV5-1 to TRBJ1-1; D unclear. CDR3 size: 17 residues. The germline gives CDR1 SGHRS, CDR2 YFSETQ. Trimming took 5 bases from V and 0 from J, leaving 20 bases between them. CDR3 coding DNA: TGCGCCAGCAGTTTGAGTTCAGGCCTGCCTATGAACACTGAAGCTTTCTTT. As protein: CASSLSSGLPMNTEAFF.

This rearrangement joins TRBV2 to TRBJ2-2, with D unresolved. The ends were cut back, 7 bases at V and 2 bases at J, with 11 bases in the middle. Germline V CDR1 and CDR2: SNHLY, FYNNEI. CDR3 size: 14 residues. CDR3 coding DNA: TGTGCCAGCATTGGGCTTCTTAACACCGGGGAGCTGTTTTTT. It is translated as CASIGLLNTGELFF.

The rearrangement joins TRBV29-1 to TRBJ2-2; TRBD1 might be the D (9 bases). Trimming pared 7 bases from V and 7 bases from J, leaving 22 bases between. The CDR3 totals 15 residues. Germline values: CDR1 SQVTM, CDR2 ANQGSEA. CDR3 sequence reads: CSARGGTGRFGELFF. As DNA, the CDR3 is TGCAGCGCCCGGGGGGGGACAGGGCGTTTCGGGGAGCTGTTTTTT.